This T cell receptor (beta chain) was sequenced during a study of cytomegalovirus exposure and HLA in healthy donors. Study-level findings and limits: In a later analysis, specific HLA alleles were associated with 15,000 to 20,000 TCR beta sequences at a 0.05 false discovery rate.

The CDR3 covers 13 residues. The germline V gene encodes CDR1 MDHEN and CDR2 SYDVKM. V was trimmed by 7 bases and J by 5 bases, leaving 14 bases between them. To note about this clone: Its antigen is as yet unknown.

Primers: 60 Vbeta forward and 13 Jbeta reverse. In the original workflow: Per a later analysis, the number of unique TCR beta chains was around 80 million, of which 9 million to 12 million were shared. The repertoire was sequenced with immunoSEQ multiplex PCR; TCRdb's copy has only in-frame clones and lacks some. That table gives V, J and clone size, and the DNA gave D and trimming. The repertoire consists of under 200,000 clones, with about 80% occurring once and the leading ten covering 3% to 4.5%. This chain uses TRBV28 with TRBJ1-1, with D possibly TRBD1 on 6 matching bases. Sequencing used PBMCs. The receptor was derived from a man under 40 in good health and CMV-seropositive. The CDR3 DNA sequence: TGTGCCAGCAAATGGAGGGGGGGAACTGAAGCTTTCTTT. Translated, it gives CASKWRGGTEAFF.